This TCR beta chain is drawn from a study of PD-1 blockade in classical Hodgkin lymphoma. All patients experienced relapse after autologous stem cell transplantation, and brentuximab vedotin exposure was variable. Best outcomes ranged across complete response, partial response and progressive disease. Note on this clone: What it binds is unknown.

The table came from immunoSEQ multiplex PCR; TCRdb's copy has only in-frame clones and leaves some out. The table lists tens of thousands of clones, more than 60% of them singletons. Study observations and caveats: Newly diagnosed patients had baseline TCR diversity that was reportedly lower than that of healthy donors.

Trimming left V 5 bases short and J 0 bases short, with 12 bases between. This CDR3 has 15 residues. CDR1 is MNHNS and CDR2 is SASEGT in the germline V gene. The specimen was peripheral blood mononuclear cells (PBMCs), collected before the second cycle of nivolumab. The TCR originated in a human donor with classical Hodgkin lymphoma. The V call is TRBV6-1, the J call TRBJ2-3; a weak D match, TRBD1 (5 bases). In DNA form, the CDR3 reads TGTGCCAGCAGTCGGCCTGGGGCTAGCACAGATACGCAGTATTTT. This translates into CASSRPGASTDTQYF.